These 24 T cell receptor beta chains were all obtained from the same sample, sequenced in a study of technical replicates of blood from a handful of donors (dated by TCRdb to about 2017). Library construction relied on the immunoSEQ multiplex PCR assay. TCRdb retrieved this table from immuneACCESS and kept in-frame rearrangements only. Not all clones are present; in checked studies, unresolved V genes account for under half, and no reason is known for the remainder. The sample profile shows fewer than 75,000 clones; approximately 88% of them were found once. Approximately 4.5% of the sample is taken by the ten largest. Sequenced material: PBMCs. All receptors derive from a human donor in good health. Some clones in this sample may be carry-over from other donors' samples.

This sequence joins TRBV7-2 and TRBJ2-2, with D perhaps matching TRBD2 (5 bases). The V end was cut by 5 bases, the J end by 2 bases, with 9 bases between. The germline CDR1 and CDR2 sequences are SGHTA and FQGNSA. The CDR3 is 14 amino acids. The CDR3 DNA is TGTGCCAGCAGCACCGGGATTAACACCGGGGAGCTGTTTTTT. It yields the protein CASSTGINTGELFF.

This chain joins TRBV5-1 and TRBJ2-1; D call uncertain. This CDR3 comprises 16 residues. With 0 bases removed from V and 0 bases from J, the gap between germline ends came to 10 bases. The germline gives CDR1 SGHRS, CDR2 YFSETQ. CDR3 coding DNA: TGCGCCAGCAGCTTGGAAGGAAGGAGCTCCTACAATGAGCAGTTCTTC. It yields the protein CASSLEGRSSYNEQFF.

This chain connects TRBV4-3 to TRBJ2-2; no definite D call. The CDR3 is 15 residues long. Germline loops: CDR1 LGHNA, CDR2 YSLEER. Trimming shortened V by 0 bases and J by 6 bases, and 11 bases separated the two germline ends. The CDR3 spells CASSQDRVGSGELFF. For the CDR3, the DNA is TGCGCCAGCAGCCAAGATCGGGTGGGTTCCGGGGAGCTGTTTTTT.

This chain links TRBV10-3 with TRBJ2-5; 10 bases map to TRBD2. This CDR3 spans 16 amino acids. CDR1 ENHRY and CDR2 SYGVKD come from the germline V gene. J was trimmed by 5 bases and V by 6 bases; bases with no gene match: 12. The CDR3, as DNA: TGTGCCATCAGCCGGTCGGGACTAGCGTTCTCGGAGACCCAGTACTTC. The encoded protein is CAISRSGLAFSETQYF.

This chain connects TRBV4-1 to TRBJ2-3; 8 nucleotides agree with TRBD2. The CDR3 has 16 residues. With V trimmed by 3 bases and J by 2 bases, 7 bases remained unmatched. CDR1 is MGHRA, CDR2 YSYEKL, per germline. In nucleotides, the CDR3 is TGCGCCAGCAGCCAGATCGGGGGGGGTAACACAGATACGCAGTATTTT. This gives the protein CASSQIGGGNTDTQYF.

This clone came up many times. The chain joins TRBV7-8 to TRBJ2-7; TRBD1 is a possible D gene (6 bases). In germline, CDR1 is SGHVS, CDR2 FQNEAQ. The CDR3 extends over 15 amino acids. V was clipped by 6 bases and J by 4 bases, with 19 bases between them. The CDR3 spells CASSHSSGDLYEQYF. CDR3 coding DNA: TGTGCCAGCAGTCACTCCTCAGGGGACCTTTACGAGCAGTACTTC. The full variable domain, its missing parts supplied by reference TRBV7-8 and TRBJ2-7, is GAGVSQSPRYKVAKRGQDVALRCDPISGHVSLFWYQQALGQGPEFLTYFQNEAQLDKSGLPSDRFFAERPEGSVSTLKIQRTQQEDSAVYLCASSHSSGDLYEQYFGPGTRLTVT.

The chain employs TRBV7-2 and TRBJ2-5, with TRBD2 matching over 7 bases. This CDR3 region has 12 residues. Trimming at V came to 1 base and at J to 7 bases, leaving 0 bases not matched to a gene. Germline CDR1 is SGHTA and CDR2 is FQGNSA. Here the CDR3 reads CASSLERGTQYF. The CDR3 region has the DNA TGTGCCAGCAGCTTAGAGCGGGGGACCCAGTACTTC.

The chain carries TRBV7-9 and TRBJ2-3; perhaps TRBD2 as D (5 bases). Looked up from germline, CDR1 is SEHNR and CDR2 is FQNEAQ (reference sequence). Trimming removed 1 base at V and 4 bases at J, with 9 bases between. The CDR3 contains 14 residues. The CDR3 nucleotides read TGTGCCAGCAGCTTAGACGGGGTGGCAGATACGCAGTATTTT. It encodes CASSLDGVADTQYF.

The chain links TRBV7-8 to TRBJ1-5; the match to TRBD1 covers 9 bases. CDR1 SGHVS and CDR2 FQNEAQ come from the germline V gene. CDR3 size: 14 residues. With 4 bases clipped from V and 6 bases from J, the junction kept 4 bases outside the gene matches. The DNA for the CDR3 is TGTGCCAGCAGCTGGGACAGGGCTGGTCAGCCCCAGCATTTT. Amino acids: CASSWDRAGQPQHF.

The chain has TRBV7-3 and TRBJ1-3; 8 bases line up with TRBD1. Germline V gene data show CDR1 as SGHTA and CDR2 as FQGTGA. V shed 5 bases, J shed 2 bases, and the junction held 2 bases outside the gene matches. This CDR3 comprises 14 residues. CDR3 loop: CASSLTGAGNTIYF. The CDR3 DNA sequence: TGTGCCAGCAGCCTGACAGGGGCTGGAAACACCATATATTTT.

This chain joins TRBV5-1 and TRBJ2-3; 7 bases are a match to TRBD2. Unmatched junction bases numbered 5, after V lost 4 bases and J lost 3 bases. The CDR3 extends over 14 amino acids. Germline CDR1 SGHRS, CDR2 YFSETQ. CDR3 sequence: CASSLGLETDTQYF. The CDR3 nucleotides read TGCGCCAGCAGCCTTGGACTAGAGACAGATACGCAGTATTTT. The full variable domain, rest sourced from reference TRBV5-1 and TRBJ2-3, is KAGVTQTPRYLIKTRGQQVTLSCSPISGHRSVSWYQQTPGQGLQFLFEYFSETQRNKGNFPGRFSGRQFSNSRSEMNVSTLELGDSALYLCASSLGLETDTQYFGPGTRLTVL.

V usage is TRBV5-8 and J usage is TRBJ1-1; 7 nucleotides align to TRBD1. V lost 0 bases and J lost 6; bases outside the gene matches: 5. This CDR3 is built from 14 residues. Germline CDR1 SGHTS, CDR2 YDEGEE. The CDR3: CASSLARGFSEAFF. In DNA form, the CDR3 reads TGTGCCAGCAGCTTGGCCAGGGGGTTTTCTGAAGCTTTCTTT.

V gene TRBV10-3 combines with J gene TRBJ2-1; a weak D match, TRBD2 (5 bases). Germline values: CDR1 ENHRY, CDR2 SYGVKD. This CDR3 has 16 amino acids. Trimming stripped 5 bases from V and 0 bases from J, with 14 bases between. CDR3 residues: CAISPRALSSYNEQFF. CDR3 DNA sequence: TGTGCCATCAGTCCGCGGGCCTTGAGCTCCTACAATGAGCAGTTCTTC.

The chain combines TRBV6-5 with TRBJ1-5; the D gene is possibly TRBD1 (5 bases). Deletions cut 2 bases from V and 2 bases from J, with 10 bases between. Germline V gene data show CDR1 as MNHEY and CDR2 as SVGAGI. CDR3 length: 15 residues. CDR3 bases: TGTGCCAGCAGTTACGGAGGGGTGGGCAATCAGCCCCAGCATTTT. This codes for CASSYGGVGNQPQHF.

J is TRBJ2-1 and V is TRBV27; 8 positions match TRBD2. This CDR3 comprises 16 residues. V lost 5 bases and J lost 4; bases outside the gene matches: 10. The germline CDR1 and CDR2 sequences are MNHEY and SMNVEV (reference sequence). The CDR3 bases are TGTGCCAGCAGTACCAAGCGGGGGCAGAAATACAATGAGCAGTTCTTC. Amino acid sequence: CASSTKRGQKYNEQFF.

The J gene is TRBJ1-1, the V gene TRBV29-1; TRBD1 might be the D (6 bases). The V gene's germline CDR1 is SQVTM and CDR2 ANQGSEA. The CDR3 consists of 13 residues. Trimming removed 6 bases at V and 1 base at J, with 12 bases between. CDR3 nucleotides: TGCAGCGTCTCCAGACAGGAGAACACTGAAGCTTTCTTT. Its translation: CSVSRQENTEAFF.

In this sample, this clone turned up once. This chain connects TRBV10-3 to TRBJ1-1; D is uncertain. Germline V gives CDR1 ENHRY, CDR2 SYGVKD. V gave up 2 bases and J gave up 3 bases, with 16 bases separating them. The CDR3 sequence is 16 residues long. In DNA form, the CDR3 reads TGTGCCATCAGTGAGAAGTCCCGGGGTAGGGACACTGAAGCTTTCTTT. Its translation: CAISEKSRGRDTEAFF.

The V call is TRBV7-6, the J call TRBJ2-1, with 9 bases matching TRBD2. Germline values: CDR1 SGHVS, CDR2 FNYEAQ. V was pared by 2 bases and J by 6 bases, with 20 bases of the junction left unmatched. The CDR3 has 20 residues. The CDR3 region has the DNA TGTGCCAGCAGCTTAAGAGGGGATAGCGGGAGAATTAACGTTTTCAATGAGCAGTTCTTC. Amino acids: CASSLRGDSGRINVFNEQFF.

This chain joins TRBV27 and TRBJ2-1; 9 bases are shared with TRBD2. This CDR3 has 18 amino acids. The germline CDR1 and CDR2 sequences are MNHEY and SMNVEV (reference sequence). V lost 0 bases and J lost 8; bases outside the gene matches: 14. CDR3 sequence reads: CASSLSWASGVSPHEQFF. Written as DNA, the CDR3 is TGTGCCAGCAGTTTATCGTGGGCTAGCGGGGTGTCCCCCCATGAGCAGTTCTTC.

The J gene is TRBJ2-3, the V gene TRBV18; D call uncertain. The germline V gene has CDR1 KGHSH and CDR2 LQKENI. V was trimmed by 3 bases and J by 3 bases, leaving 13 bases between them. The CDR3 sequence is 15 residues long. CDR3 protein: CASSPRSRRTDTQYF. CDR3 in DNA: TGTGCCAGCTCACCTAGGAGCCGAAGGACAGATACGCAGTATTTT. The full variable domain, rest sourced from reference TRBV18 and TRBJ2-3, is NAGVMQNPRHLVRRRGQEARLRCSPMKGHSHVYWYRQLPEEGLKFMVYLQKENIIDESGMPKERFSAEFPKEGPSILRIQQVVRGDSAAYFCASSPRSRRTDTQYFGPGTRLTVL.

The chain links TRBV10-3 to TRBJ2-5; tentative D call: TRBD1 (5 bases). The V gene lost 3 bases and the J gene lost 4 bases, with 18 bases spanning the gap. Germline assignment: CDR1 ENHRY and CDR2 SYGVKD. The CDR3 is 16 residues long. The CDR3 nucleotides are TGTGCCATCAGTGACGCGAGAGCGCAGGGTCGAGAGACCCAGTACTTC. As protein: CAISDARAQGRETQYF.

This sequence joins TRBV6-1 and TRBJ2-5; TRBD2 agrees at 9 bases. J gave up 5 bases and V 2 bases, and 12 bases lay outside the gene matches. The CDR3 totals 17 residues. Germline CDR1 MNHNS, CDR2 SASEGT. CDR3 nucleotide sequence: TGTGCCAGCAGTGAACCCCCGGGCGGGGGGGCTGGGGAGACCCAGTACTTC. The encoded protein is CASSEPPGGGAGETQYF.

The V call is TRBV9, the J call TRBJ1-1; tentative D call: TRBD1 (6 bases). Trimming cost V 4 bases and J 6 bases, with 16 bases left between them. Germline-derived CDR1 and CDR2 are SGDLS and YYNGEE. CDR3 length: 14 residues. CDR3 sequence (DNA): TGTGCCAGCAGCCTAATAGCAGGGGACCCTGAAGCTTTCTTT. It is translated as CASSLIAGDPEAFF.

The chain has TRBV5-1 and TRBJ2-7; D perhaps matches TRBD1 (5 bases). V was shortened by 0 bases and J by 6 bases, with 10 bases between the two germline ends. CDR3 length: 13 amino acids. Germline values: CDR1 SGHRS, CDR2 YFSETQ. The CDR3 protein is CASSLGLGLEQYF. The CDR3 DNA reads as TGCGCCAGCAGCTTGGGTTTGGGGCTCGAGCAGTACTTC.